This T cell receptor (beta chain) comes out of a study of cytomegalovirus exposure and HLA in healthy donors. Study observations and caveats: Later genetic work tied a missense DCLRE1C variant to beta-chain V and J trimming. The number of N-insertions in an Asian-associated ancestry cluster was reportedly below the approximately 680-donor mean in a later analysis.

The PCR employed 60 Vbeta primers together with 13 Jbeta primers. Clones were read by immunoSEQ multiplex PCR, and TCRdb kept only the in-frame ones, dropping some. Of under 250,000 clones in the sample, around 80% were seen once. Germline CDR1 reads LGHNT; CDR2 reads FRNRAP. This CDR3 is 13 amino acids long. With 5 bases removed from V and 7 bases from J, the gap between germline ends came to 13 bases. About this clone itself: Its antigen is not known.

The genes are TRBV12-5 and TRBJ2-3, with a possible D match to TRBD2 (6 bases). Sequencing was done on a sample of PBMCs. The sequence derives from a boy between 2 and 10 years old in good health and CMV-seronegative. CDR3 DNA: TGTGCTAGTGGTAGCCCGGCGGGGAATACGCAGTATTTT. Encoded protein: CASGSPAGNTQYF.